This T cell receptor (beta chain) was identified in a study of shared clonotypes between healthy human individuals. Sequencing was performed with immunoSEQ multiplex PCR; in TCRdb, only in-frame clones are kept and a portion is missing. The sample yields about 520,000 clones, 81% seen once. The CDR3 runs 14 residues. V dropped 4 bases and J dropped 5 bases, with 11 bases sitting between them. Per germline, CDR1 MNHEY and CDR2 SMNVEV (reference sequence). The sequencing input was PBMCs. The sequence was obtained from a woman aged 40 to 50 in good health. Some clones in this sample may be carry-over from other donors' samples. The chain has TRBV27 and TRBJ1-4; D gene uncertain. CDR3 amino acids: CASSSTRRNEKLFF. For the CDR3, the DNA is TGTGCCAGCAGTTCAACACGACGAAATGAAAAACTGTTTTTT.